The 25 T cell receptor beta chains in this list originate from one sample, sequenced in a study of cytomegalovirus exposure and HLA in healthy donors. Amplification used 60 Vbeta primers and 13 Jbeta primers. Method: immunoSEQ multiplex PCR; TCRdb's copy keeps in-frame clones and lacks some. The sample lists over 150,000 clones, 77% occurring once. The sequencing input was PBMCs. The source of these receptors is a woman aged 55-75 years in good health and CMV-seropositive.

The J gene is TRBJ2-1, the V gene TRBV11-2; D possibly corresponds to TRBD2 (6 bases). V lost 5 bases and J 9 bases, leaving 17 bases between the germline ends. Germline V gene lookup returns CDR1 SGHAT and CDR2 FQNNGV. The CDR3 is 14 residues long. Written as DNA, the CDR3 is TGTGCCAGCAGCCTCCAAATGGGGGGAGGTGAGCAGTTCTTC. It encodes CASSLQMGGGEQFF.

This clone was picked up a small number of times. The V and J genes are TRBV5-4 and TRBJ2-3; tentatively, D is TRBD2 (5 bases). The CDR3 totals 16 residues. Trimming pared 0 bases from V and 0 bases from J, leaving 11 bases between. CDR1 SGHNT and CDR2 YYREEE come from the germline V gene (reference sequence). The CDR3 loop reads CASSLVRGASTDTQYF. Here the CDR3 DNA reads TGTGCCAGCAGCTTGGTACGGGGAGCTAGCACAGATACGCAGTATTTT.

The chain recombines TRBV28 with TRBJ2-3; D ambiguous. CDR3 length equals 15 residues. Germline values: CDR1 MDHEN, CDR2 SYDVKM. Trimming cost V 1 base and J 1 base, with 9 bases left between them. CDR3 sequence: CASSLSGWGTDTQYF. The CDR3 region has the DNA TGTGCCAGCAGTTTATCCGGGTGGGGCACAGATACGCAGTATTTT.

The chain joins TRBV6-1 to TRBJ1-4; weak D call: TRBD1 (5 bases). Per the germline V gene, CDR1 is MNHNS and CDR2 is SASEGT. The length of the CDR3 is 12 residues. With 5 bases removed from V and 8 bases from J, the gap between germline ends came to 9 bases. The CDR3 coding sequence is TGTGCCAGCAGTAGGGGTGGGGAAAAACTGTTTTTT. Translated: CASSRGGEKLFF.

This sequence joins TRBV18 and TRBJ1-6; D perhaps matches TRBD1 (5 bases). The CDR3 has 13 amino acids. The V end lost 6 bases, the J end lost 12 bases, and 15 bases lay between the germline ends. The germline CDR1 and CDR2 sequences are KGHSH and LQKENI. CDR3 DNA: TGTGCCAGCTCTCCCTCTCCGGGGGGACCCCTCCACTTT. As protein: CASSPSPGGPLHF.

This clone occurred a few times. This chain joins TRBV7-2 and TRBJ2-7; 8 bases line up with TRBD1. CDR1 and CDR2 from the germline V gene are SGHTA and FQGNSA. The V segment lost 11 bases and the J segment 7 bases; nucleotides outside the gene matches: 7. CDR3 size: 11 residues. DNA of the CDR3: TGTGCCTCCCAGGGGGCGCGAGAGCAGTACTTC. The encoded protein is CASQGAREQYF. Supplemented by reference TRBV7-2 and TRBJ2-7, the full variable domain reads GAGVSQSPSNKVTEKGKDVELRCDPISGHTALYWYRQSLGQGLEFLIYFQGNSAPDKSGLPSDRFSAERTGGSVSTLTIQRTQQEDSAVYLCASQGAREQYFGPGTRLTVT.

The V gene is TRBV27, the J gene TRBJ1-4; 9 nucleotides agree with TRBD1. V trimming: 11 bases; J trimming: 5 bases; junction bases outside the gene matches: 6. Germline V lookup: CDR1 MNHEY, CDR2 SMNVEV (reference sequence). The CDR3 consists of 13 residues. This chain's CDR3 is CAAGTGSNEKLFF. The CDR3 DNA reads TGTGCCGCAGGGACAGGGTCAAATGAAAAACTGTTTTTT.

The V and J genes are TRBV11-2 and TRBJ2-7, with D perhaps TRBD1 (5 bases). V was shortened by 2 bases and J by 6 bases, with 14 bases between the two germline ends. This CDR3 region has 14 residues. Per germline, CDR1 SGHAT and CDR2 FQNNGV. The CDR3 loop is CASSLRGAPLEQYF. The CDR3 DNA is TGTGCCAGCAGCTTAAGGGGCGCTCCCCTCGAGCAGTACTTC.

The DNA of the CDR3 is TGCGCCAGCAGCTTGGCCCCAGGGGTCGGCGAGCAGTACTTC. This sequence encodes CASSLAPGVGEQYF. The chain couples TRBV5-1 to TRBJ2-7, with a weak D call TRBD1 (6 bases). CDR3 length equals 14 residues. V lost 0 bases and J 6 bases, leaving 13 bases between the germline ends. CDR1 and CDR2 from the germline V gene are SGHRS and YFSETQ.

The chain recombines TRBV5-8 with TRBJ2-2; weak D call: TRBD2 (6 bases). V shed 4 bases and J shed 1 base, with 11 bases lying between them. This CDR3 comprises 15 residues. Germline loops: CDR1 SGHTS, CDR2 YDEGEE. The CDR3 spells CASSRRDLNTGELFF. The DNA of the CDR3 is TGTGCCAGCAGCAGACGGGACTTGAACACCGGGGAGCTGTTTTTT. The full variable domain, its missing parts supplied by reference TRBV5-8 and TRBJ2-2, is EAGVTQSPTHLIKTRGQQATLRCSPISGHTSVYWYQQALGLGLQFLLWYDEGEERNRGNFPPRFSGRQFPNYSSELNVNALELEDSALYLCASSRRDLNTGELFFGEGSRLTVL.

This clone was seen just once. In nucleotides, the CDR3 is TGTGCCAGCACCCGCAGACAGTTTTGGGGCTACACCTTC. This codes for CASTRRQFWGYTF. V is TRBV5-6 and J is TRBJ1-2; weak D call: TRBD1 (5 bases). Germline lookup yields CDR1 SGHDT and CDR2 YYEEEE. With 6 bases removed from V and 8 bases from J, the gap between germline ends came to 17 bases. CDR3 length: 13 residues.

With regard to this clone: The junction does not match germline at one end; this may be a read error. The genes are TRBV25-1 and TRBJ2-1; TRBD2 might be the D (5 bases). The CDR3 consists of 14 residues. Germline loops: CDR1 MGHDK, CDR2 SYGVNS. The DNA for the CDR3 is TGTACCAGCAGTGAATATCCGGACTCAAGTGAGCAGTTCTTC. Its protein is CTSSEYPDSSEQFF. Together with reference TRBV25-1 and TRBJ2-1, the CDR3 gives the full variable domain: EADIYQTPRYLVIGTGKKITLECSQTMGHDKMYWYQQDPGMELHLIHYSYGVNSTEKGDLSSESTVSRIRTEHFPLTLESARPSHTSQYLCTSSEYPDSSEQFFGPGTRLTVL.

The count of this clone is one. The chain is built from TRBV18 and TRBJ1-2, with D maybe TRBD1 (6 bases). CDR1 and CDR2 (germline): KGHSH, LQKENI. V lost 0 bases and J lost 5, with 13 bases in between. This CDR3 region has 15 residues. CDR3 nucleotide sequence: TGTGCCAGCTCACCACCGGTGGGGGCCGGGTATGGCTACACCTTC. Its protein is CASSPPVGAGYGYTF. The full variable domain, in which reference TRBV18 and TRBJ1-2 provide the parts outside the CDR3, is NAGVMQNPRHLVRRRGQEARLRCSPMKGHSHVYWYRQLPEEGLKFMVYLQKENIIDESGMPKERFSAEFPKEGPSILRIQQVVRGDSAAYFCASSPPVGAGYGYTFGSGTRLTVV.

The J gene is TRBJ2-7, the V gene TRBV28; 9 bases agree with TRBD1. Germline CDR1 is MDHEN and CDR2 is SYDVKM. This CDR3 region has 15 residues. With V trimmed by 7 bases and J by 0 bases, 7 bases remained unmatched. In DNA, the CDR3 is TGTGCCAGCACCCAGGACAGGGGTAGCTCCTACGAGCAGTACTTC. It encodes CASTQDRGSSYEQYF.

V is TRBV5-1 and J is TRBJ2-2; D gene uncertain. Germline assignment: CDR1 SGHRS and CDR2 YFSETQ. V gave up 0 bases and J gave up 8 bases, with 14 bases separating them. The CDR3 spans 15 residues. CDR3 sequence: CASSLEAGVEGELFF. In nucleotides, the CDR3 is TGCGCCAGCAGCTTGGAGGCAGGCGTCGAAGGGGAGCTGTTTTTT.

The J gene is TRBJ2-1, the V gene TRBV4-2, with 8 bases identical to TRBD2. CDR3 size: 16 residues. Germline CDR1 reads LGHNA; CDR2 reads YNFKEQ. The trim removed 2 bases at V and 2 bases at J, leaving 5 bases unmatched. CDR3 sequence: CASSQTRSGTYNEQFF. The CDR3 nucleotides are TGTGCCAGCAGCCAAACTCGTAGCGGGACCTACAATGAGCAGTTCTTC.

In regard to this clone: Its ends do not fully match the called genes, so a read error is possible. CDR3 sequence reads: CASSQETGNTEAFF. The CDR3 coding sequence is TGCGCCAGCAGCCAAGAGACAGGTAACACTGAAGCTTTCTTT. The chain links TRBV5-4 to TRBJ1-1; D perhaps matches TRBD1 (6 bases). This CDR3 region has 14 residues. Germline values: CDR1 SGHNT, CDR2 YYREEE (reference sequence).

With regard to this clone: Relative to the germline gene, one junction end is altered; a read error may explain this. V and J are TRBV4-3 and TRBJ1-1; 8 nucleotides match TRBD1. In germline, CDR1 is LGHNA, CDR2 YSLEER. This CDR3 region has 17 residues. The CDR3 nucleotides are TGCGCCAGCAGCCAAGATAAGTGGACAGGGTTGAATACTGAAGCTTTCTTT. It specifies CASSQDKWTGLNTEAFF.

The V gene is TRBV11-2, the J gene TRBJ1-2, with a weak D call TRBD1 (6 bases). Germline CDR1 and CDR2: SGHAT and FQNNGV. The CDR3 has 12 residues. V lost 3 bases and J lost 6, with 8 bases in between. The CDR3 loop reads CASSFSGDGYTF. The CDR3 nucleotides read TGTGCCAGCAGCTTTTCAGGGGATGGCTACACCTTC.

This rearrangement joins TRBV30 to TRBJ1-3; D ambiguous. From germline, CDR1 is GTSNPN and CDR2 SVGIG (reference sequence). Trimming removed 4 bases from V and 4 bases from J, with 14 bases in between. The CDR3 covers 14 residues. CDR3 residues: CAWIKPGGGNTIYF. The CDR3 bases are TGTGCCTGGATCAAACCTGGAGGAGGAAACACCATATATTTT.

As DNA, the CDR3 is TGTGCCAGCAGTTCTTTTCAGGGCAATCAGCCCCAGCATTTT. Its protein is CASSSFQGNQPQHF. The genes are TRBV27 and TRBJ1-5; D remains ambiguous. The V and J ends lost 4 bases and 2 bases respectively, with 9 bases between them. The CDR3 covers 14 residues. CDR1 and CDR2 from the germline V gene are MNHEY and SMNVEV (reference sequence).

The rearrangement joins TRBV18 to TRBJ2-5; weak D call: TRBD1 (6 bases). CDR3 length: 18 amino acids. V was pared by 4 bases and J by 5 bases, with 26 bases between. Germline V gives CDR1 KGHSH, CDR2 LQKENI. The CDR3 DNA is TGTGCCAGCTCACTCACCAGAGAACCGGGACACCTTTTGGAGACCCAGTACTTC. It encodes CASSLTREPGHLLETQYF.

The chain has TRBV7-3 and TRBJ2-3; 8 nucleotides match TRBD2. Germline CDR1 SGHTA, CDR2 FQGTGA. The CDR3 extends over 15 amino acids. The V segment lost 4 bases and the J segment 5 bases; nucleotides outside the gene matches: 8. CDR3 nucleotides: TGTGCCAGCAGCTACAGCGGGAGTCGTGGAGATACGCAGTATTTT. As protein: CASSYSGSRGDTQYF.

The chain employs TRBV19 and TRBJ2-2; no clear D. CDR3 size: 15 residues. Trimming removed 4 bases from V and 4 bases from J, with 13 bases in between. Germline values: CDR1 LNHDA, CDR2 SQIVND (reference sequence). For the CDR3, the DNA is TGTGCCAGTAGTAGCCTGAGGTCGGGCACCGGGGAGCTGTTTTTT. Its protein product is CASSSLRSGTGELFF.

This clone turned up a few times. The chain uses TRBV7-3 and TRBJ2-1, with 7 bases that match TRBD1. Germline values: CDR1 SGHTA, CDR2 FQGTGA. Unmatched junction bases numbered 5, after V lost 6 bases and J lost 6 bases. The CDR3 runs to 13 residues. CDR3 coding DNA: TGTGCCAGCAGGTTTGCAGGGGGCAATGAGCAGTTCTTC. This encodes CASRFAGGNEQFF.